Described below is a single T cell receptor (beta chain) sequence and its context. CDR3 size: 14 residues. V dropped 1 base and J dropped 8; count of bases not matched to a gene: 6. Germline values: CDR1 SGHNT, CDR2 YENEEA. These data come from a study of cytomegalovirus exposure and HLA in healthy donors. The study ran its PCR with 60 Vbeta and 13 Jbeta primers. Clones were read by immunoSEQ multiplex PCR, and TCRdb kept only the in-frame ones, dropping some. The sample includes about 150,000 clones, less than 65% of them seen just once. The chain couples TRBV11-3 to TRBJ1-1, with TRBD1 matching over 8 bases. Sequencing used PBMCs. This TCR derives from a young woman in good health and CMV-seropositive. CDR3 bases: TGTGCCAGCAGCTTAGCCAGGGGGCGGGCGGAAGCTTTCTTT. It translates to CASSLARGRAEAFF. The full variable domain, in which reference TRBV11-3 and TRBJ1-1 provide the parts outside the CDR3, is EAGVVQSPRYKIIEKKQPVAFWCNPISGHNTLYWYLQNLGQGPELLIRYENEEAVDDSQLPKDRFSAERLKGVDSTLKIQPAELGDSAVYLCASSLARGRAEAFFGQGTRLTVV.